These 6 T cell receptor beta chains share one sample of origin, sequenced in a study of T cells in Graves' hyperthyroidism and ophthalmopathy (dated by TCRdb to between 2018 and 2021). The library was generated by multiplex PCR. Sequenced using an Illumina HiSeq 2000. TCR beta CDR3 regions were amplified from RNA transcripts. The TCR CDR3 was subjected to a first round of RT-PCR using the HTBI primer set and the Qiagen OneStep RT-PCR kit. Starting from the raw public reads, TCRdb applied fastp trimming at Q25, assembled clones with MiXCR and retained in-frame beta chains. Identical CDR3 protein sequences are pooled into one entry, listed with their most common genes and DNA. This sample is represented by roughly 580,000 distinct CDR3 sequences; just over 45% of them were singletons. Of the sample, just over 8% is held by the ten largest clones. Input material: peripheral blood or thyroid tissue (not recorded which). The origin of the receptors is a woman under 30 with Graves' hyperthyroidism. Donor details come from another sample of the same person, matched by shared clones.

This clonotype has a handful of counts. This CDR3 fails to terminate in the conserved phenylalanine or tryptophan, so it likely reflects a read error. It is unclear where the CDR3 begins or ends on the DNA, so no DNA is shown, and the CDR3 is as TCRdb lists it. The V and J genes are TRBV24-1 and TRBJ2-2; the DNA was not used to check the table's D call, TRBD2. Per germline, CDR1 KGHDR and CDR2 SFDVKD. From its first to its last residue, the CDR3 has 8 amino acids. CDR3 residues: CATSDVTS.

The V call is TRBV12-3 or TRBV12-4, the J call TRBJ2-2; 7 positions agree with TRBD2. After removal of 6 bases from V and 4 bases from J, the junction contained 8 bases not matched to a gene. This CDR3 is built from 15 residues. The CDR3 DNA follows: TGTGCCAGCAGGCCTAGCGGCGGTAGCACCGGGGAGCTGTTTTTT. It codes for CASRPSGGSTGELFF.

The J gene is TRBJ1-6, the V gene TRBV7-9; D is possibly TRBD1 (5 bases). With 0 bases removed from V and 17 bases from J, the gap between germline ends came to 20 bases. The CDR3 spans 15 residues. CDR1 and CDR2 from the germline V gene are SEHNR and FQNEAQ (reference sequence). This CDR3 reads CASSLAAPSQGQIHF. DNA for the CDR3: TGTGCCAGCAGCTTAGCCGCCCCCTCCCAGGGTCAGATCCACTTT. The full variable domain, completed using reference TRBV7-9 and TRBJ1-6, is DTGVSQNPRHKITKRGQNVTFRCDPISEHNRLYWYRQTLGQGPEFLTYFQNEAQLEKSRLLSDRFSAERPKGSFSTLEIQRTEQGDSAMYLCASSLAAPSQGQIHFGNGTRLTVT.

J is TRBJ2-2 and V is TRBV25-1, with no clear D. CDR1 is MGHDK, CDR2 SYGVNS, per germline. The V end lost 3 bases, the J end lost 4 bases, and 18 bases lay between the germline ends. This CDR3 has 17 amino acids. DNA of the CDR3: TGTGCCAGCAGTGATATCTTTGGACCGACGGGCACCGGGGAGCTGTTTTTT. This gives the protein CASSDIFGPTGTGELFF.

The gene calls are TRBV14 and TRBJ2-7; D is unclear. V was clipped by 0 bases and J by 3 bases, with 6 bases between them. Germline V gives CDR1 SGHDN, CDR2 FVKESK. The CDR3 sequence is 13 residues long. The CDR3 coding sequence is TGTGCCAGCAGCCAAGAGGGTCACTACGAGCAGTACTTC. It specifies CASSQEGHYEQYF.

With regard to this clonotype: Mismatch with germline at one junction end may stem from a read error. This sequence joins TRBV7-9 and TRBJ1-5; D is unclear. The CDR3 runs 13 residues. CDR1 is SEHNR and CDR2 is FQNEAQ in the germline V gene (reference sequence). The CDR3 DNA reads TGCGCCAGCAGCCGAGCCGGTTTTCAGCCCCAGCATTTT. Translated, it gives CASSRAGFQPQHF.